The 23 T cell receptor beta chains below were found in one sample sequenced in a study of identical twins. TCRdb ran MiXCR on the 5' RACE reads and lists one entry per CDR3 protein. The sample yields hundreds of thousands of distinct CDR3 sequences, around 20% seen once. The same sample was also studied in work on T cells expressing NK-cell markers.

Sequencing used PBMCs. All receptors come from a woman aged 18-29 years in good health.

This clonotype occurred a few times. CDR3 amino acids: CASRSSGGARKTQYF. The DNA for the CDR3 is TGTGCCAGCAGATCTAGCGGGGGGGCTCGTAAGACCCAGTACTTC. V is TRBV12-3 or TRBV12-4 and J is TRBJ2-5; 12 bases are shared with TRBD2. The CDR3 is made up of 15 amino acids. Trimming cost V 6 bases and J 6 bases; bases outside gene matches: 8.

In its sample, this clonotype was seen a few times. V and J are TRBV3-1 and TRBJ2-7; 9 positions agree with TRBD2. V trimming: 0 bases; J trimming: 5 bases; junction bases outside the gene matches: 11. Per germline, CDR1 LGHDT and CDR2 YNNKEL (reference sequence). The CDR3 loop spans 17 amino acids. Here the CDR3 reads CASSQDRGGRALHEQYF. The CDR3 DNA is TGTGCCAGCAGCCAAGATAGGGGCGGGAGGGCCCTCCACGAGCAGTACTTC.

The chain is built from TRBV7-9 and TRBJ2-1; weak D call: TRBD2 (5 bases). CDR3 length: 15 amino acids. The germline V gene has CDR1 SEHNR and CDR2 FQNEAQ (reference sequence). The ends were cut back, 5 bases at V and 7 bases at J, with 18 bases in the middle. The CDR3: CASSPPGSPLNEQFF. CDR3 in DNA: TGTGCCAGCAGCCCCCCGGGGAGCCCCCTTAATGAGCAGTTCTTC. Combining the CDR3 with reference TRBV7-9 and TRBJ2-1 gives the whole variable domain DTGVSQNPRHKITKRGQNVTFRCDPISEHNRLYWYRQTLGQGPEFLTYFQNEAQLEKSRLLSDRFSAERPKGSFSTLEIQRTEQGDSAMYLCASSPPGSPLNEQFFGPGTRLTVL.

This clonotype was observed a handful of times. The chain uses TRBV7-9 and TRBJ1-2; D not certain. This CDR3 has 13 residues. Germline V gene sequence: CDR1 SEHNR, CDR2 FQNEAQ (reference sequence). V was trimmed by 2 bases and J by 1 base, leaving 5 bases between them. The CDR3 bases are TGTGCCAGCAGCTTATGGGGTAACTATGGCTACACCTTC. This encodes CASSLWGNYGYTF.

Many counts were recorded for this clonotype. The V and J genes are TRBV9 and TRBJ2-3, with D unresolved. Trimming took off 2 bases at V and 5 bases at J, with 6 bases between the two ends. Germline V CDR1 and CDR2: SGDLS, YYNGEE. This CDR3 has 12 residues. The DNA for the CDR3 is TGTGCCAGCAGCGTTTACGGAGATACGCAGTATTTT. Translation gives CASSVYGDTQYF.

This chain connects TRBV20-1 to TRBJ2-1; 9 bases fit TRBD2. This CDR3 comprises 15 residues. V trimming: 0 bases; J trimming: 6 bases; junction bases outside the gene matches: 6. The germline gives CDR1 DFQATT, CDR2 SNEGSKA (reference sequence). The CDR3 spells CSARDLAGGVNEQFF. The DNA for the CDR3 is TGCAGTGCTAGAGATCTCGCGGGAGGGGTCAATGAGCAGTTCTTC.

CDR3 loop: CASSLSIPGFTNEKLFF. CDR3 sequence (DNA): TGCGCCAGCAGCCTCAGCATACCAGGGTTCACTAATGAAAAACTGTTTTTT. The chain joins TRBV4-1 to TRBJ1-4, with TRBD1 as a possible D gene (5 bases). Germline CDR1 MGHRA, CDR2 YSYEKL. V was trimmed by 4 bases and J by 2 bases, leaving 17 bases between them. This CDR3 has 17 amino acids.

This rearrangement joins TRBV7-3 to TRBJ2-7; D unclear. V lost 1 base and J lost 0, with 10 bases in between. Germline V gene lookup returns CDR1 SGHTA and CDR2 FQGTGA. The CDR3 spans 15 residues. CDR3 residues: CASSLNSFASYEQYF. The DNA for the CDR3 is TGTGCCAGCAGCTTAAACAGCTTCGCCTCCTACGAGCAGTACTTC.

This clonotype was counted many times. The genes are TRBV5-1 and TRBJ1-2; D unresolved. Germline V gene lookup returns CDR1 SGHRS and CDR2 YFSETQ. V was pared by 0 bases and J by 4 bases, with 7 bases between. The length of the CDR3 is 13 residues. CDR3 bases: TGCGCCAGCAGCTTGGGGCAGCCCTATGGCTACACCTTC. Its translation: CASSLGQPYGYTF.

This clonotype appeared once. The V gene is TRBV5-1, the J gene TRBJ2-3; no clear D gene. The CDR3 has 16 residues. V gave up 4 bases and J gave up 1 base, with 16 bases separating them. From germline, CDR1 is SGHRS and CDR2 YFSETQ. Written as DNA, the CDR3 is TGCGCCAGCAGCCTTAGCTACCTCCCCGGCACAGATACGCAGTATTTT. It specifies CASSLSYLPGTDTQYF.

V is TRBV7-2 and J is TRBJ2-3; TRBD2 agrees at 11 bases. Germline V gene lookup returns CDR1 SGHTA and CDR2 FQGNSA. This CDR3 comprises 16 residues. The ends lost 5 bases at V and 3 bases at J; junction bases unmatched: 7. CDR3 sequence reads: CASSTRLAGRTDTQYF. The DNA of the CDR3 is TGTGCCAGCAGCACACGACTAGCGGGGCGTACAGATACGCAGTATTTT.

This chain connects TRBV14 to TRBJ2-7, with D unclear. This CDR3 comprises 14 residues. Trimming left V 4 bases short and J 6 bases short, with 16 bases between. The germline V gene encodes CDR1 SGHDN and CDR2 FVKESK. This CDR3 reads CASSPTKTGSEQYF. CDR3 DNA: TGTGCCAGCAGCCCCACGAAAACCGGTAGCGAGCAGTACTTC. The complete variable domain, with remaining parts taken from reference TRBV14 and TRBJ2-7, reads EAGVTQFPSHSVIEKGQTVTLRCDPISGHDNLYWYRRVMGKEIKFLLHFVKESKQDESGMPNNRFLAERTGGTYSTLKVQPAELEDSGVYFCASSPTKTGSEQYFGPGTRLTVT.

This clonotype occurred a few times. The rearrangement uses TRBV6-1 and TRBJ2-7; D unclear. Trimming removed 6 bases at V and 1 base at J, with 10 bases between. Germline CDR1 reads MNHNS; CDR2 reads SASEGT. This CDR3 spans 13 amino acids. CDR3 DNA: TGTGCCAGCAGCCTCACTTTTTCCTACGAGCAGTACTTC. Its protein product is CASSLTFSYEQYF.

At least ten counts were recorded for this clonotype. The rearrangement links TRBV7-9 to TRBJ2-3; TRBD2 matches at 9 bases. The CDR3 runs 16 residues. Germline values: CDR1 SEHNR, CDR2 FQNEAQ (reference sequence). V was pared by 5 bases and J by 1 base, with 7 bases of the junction left unmatched. The CDR3 loop is CASSAVAGARTDTQYF. As DNA, the CDR3 is TGTGCCAGCAGCGCCGTAGCGGGGGCCCGCACAGATACGCAGTATTTT.

The V call is TRBV12-3 or TRBV12-4, the J call TRBJ2-7; TRBD2 matches 10 bases. The CDR3 consists of 14 residues. V lost 2 bases and J lost 6; bases outside the gene matches: 4. CDR3 nucleotides: TGTGCCAGCAGTTTATCTAGCGGGGGCCGCGAGCAGTACTTC. Amino acids: CASSLSSGGREQYF.

This clonotype came up many times. The chain is built from TRBV6-5 and TRBJ2-2; D perhaps matches TRBD2 (6 bases). CDR1 is MNHEY, CDR2 SVGAGI, per germline. V was pared by 2 bases and J by 6 bases, with 7 bases between. The length of the CDR3 is 13 residues. The CDR3 loop reads CASSYGGSGELFF. The CDR3 DNA sequence: TGTGCCAGCAGTTACGGGGGGTCCGGGGAGCTGTTTTTT.

This clonotype has just a few counts. The chain uses TRBV3-1 and TRBJ2-3; D ambiguous. V was cut by 4 bases and J by 1 base, with 9 bases left in between. CDR1 is LGHDT and CDR2 is YNNKEL in the germline V gene (reference sequence). The CDR3 covers 14 residues. The DNA of the CDR3 is TGTGCCAGCAGCCCTTTTGCGGGCACAGATACGCAGTATTTT. This translates into CASSPFAGTDTQYF.

V is TRBV10-3 and J is TRBJ2-3; no definite D call. Germline CDR1 ENHRY, CDR2 SYGVKD. Trimming took 6 bases from V and 2 from J, leaving 18 bases between them. There are 16 residues in the CDR3. The CDR3 coding sequence is TGTGCCATCAGCGCCTATCAGCGAGTGTCCACAGATACGCAGTATTTT. This translates into CAISAYQRVSTDTQYF.

The rearrangement joins TRBV12-3 or TRBV12-4 to TRBJ2-1; unclear D gene. The CDR3 extends over 12 amino acids. V was clipped by 6 bases and J by 9 bases, with 12 bases between them. The CDR3 nucleotides read TGTGCCAGCAGACCCAATTTCGGTGAGCAGTTCTTC. It translates to CASRPNFGEQFF.

The chain recombines TRBV12-3 or TRBV12-4 with TRBJ2-1; D is perhaps TRBD2 (6 bases). V lost 3 bases to trimming and J lost 6 bases, with 15 bases between them. The CDR3 has 15 residues. CDR3 nucleotides: TGTGCCAGCAGTTTGAGGCTAGCGATAAGCAATGAGCAGTTCTTC. Translation gives CASSLRLAISNEQFF.

This clonotype has a handful of counts. The chain is built from TRBV29-1 and TRBJ1-2, with 12 bases fitting TRBD1. Losses at the gene ends were 6 bases for V and 2 bases for J; bases not matched to a gene: 7. Germline-derived CDR1 and CDR2 are SQVTM and ANQGSEA. CDR3 length: 15 amino acids. Here the CDR3 reads CSVSGTGGTNYGYTF. CDR3 sequence (DNA): TGCAGCGTCTCCGGGACAGGGGGCACAAACTATGGCTACACCTTC.

This clonotype was observed a single time. V usage is TRBV6-1 and J usage is TRBJ2-1; the match to TRBD2 covers 11 bases. The V gene's germline CDR1 is MNHNS and CDR2 SASEGT. The CDR3 has 12 residues. V lost 7 bases to trimming and J lost 9 bases; unmatched junction nucleotides: 2. This CDR3 is CASNSGRGEQFF. The DNA of the CDR3 is TGTGCCAGCAATAGCGGGAGGGGTGAGCAGTTCTTC.

The chain links TRBV20-1 to TRBJ2-7; 10 bases match TRBD2. This CDR3 is built from 12 residues. Trimming at V came to 7 bases and at J to 7 bases, leaving 7 bases not matched to a gene. CDR1 is DFQATT, CDR2 SNEGSKA, per germline (reference sequence). The CDR3 region has the DNA TGCAGTGGCCTAGCGGGAGCGCGGGAGCAGTACTTC. This translates into CSGLAGAREQYF.